This T cell receptor beta chain emerged from a study of blood T cells in healthy people across ages. Study-level findings and limits: PBMCs were not sorted, which prevented a conclusive comparison of naive versus antigen-experienced cells.

The V and J ends lost 1 base and 6 bases respectively, with 8 bases between them. The CDR3 totals 13 residues. In germline, CDR1 is KGHSH, CDR2 LQKENI. PCR was performed a second time for about 6 to 12 cycles using a sample-barcoded 5' primer and a J-beta primer mix. TCRdb recomputed calls from the 5' RACE reads with MiXCR, one row per CDR3 protein. This sample yields about 680,000 distinct CDR3 sequences, of which roughly 50% are seen a single time; around a third belongs to the top ten. A few counts support this clonotype. Its target is not known. The specimen sequenced was blood. This chain connects TRBV18 to TRBJ2-3, with unresolved D. The sequence was collected from a woman aged 60-75 years in good health. CDR3 residues: CASSPRDPDTQYF. The DNA of the CDR3 is TGTGCCAGCTCACCACGGGATCCGGATACGCAGTATTTT.